This entry features one T cell receptor (beta chain) sequence. This clonotype was observed a handful of times. Its cognate antigen has yet to be identified. Base-call qualities are not available, and no considerably larger clone is one nucleotide away. The CDR3 runs 13 amino acids, cysteine and phenylalanine included. CDR3 DNA only is kept here, 39 bases in frame from base 1. V was cut back by 4 bases and J by 1 base, leaving a gap of 8 bases between them. Based on the germline V gene, the CDR1 and CDR2 sequences are SNHLY and FYNNEI. The sample originates from a study of glioma-infiltrating T cells (dated by TCRdb to 2016 to 2017). With regard to the full study: The study sequenced TCR alpha- and beta-chain repertoires from glioma tissue, from non-neoplastic brain tissue and from matched peripheral blood mononuclear cells. Each tissue-infiltrating repertoire was compared with the same patient's peripheral blood repertoire to measure divergence between tissue and blood T-cell populations. The paired cohort comprised three low-grade glioma patients, eight or nine primary glioblastoma patients and three non-glioma patients contributing non-neoplastic brain tissue.

Study-wide findings and limitations: Small numbers underpinned the group comparisons: under ten glioblastoma patients, three low-grade glioma patients and three non-neoplastic patients. Tissue and blood shared very few CDR3 sequences, a result attributed to high CDR3 diversity and limited sampling. VJ-independent divergence between tissue and blood was found to be below expectation in non-neoplastic patients but above expectation in all gliomas, particularly low-grade gliomas.

The iRepertoire nested amplicon-rescue multiplex PCR (arm-PCR) platform was used to amplify TCR alpha and beta CDR3 regions from RNA. For one-step reverse transcription and amplification, about 95-450 ng of tissue mRNA or PBMC total RNA was used as input. After bead purification, a secondary multiplex PCR added Illumina adapters, and libraries were gel-purified between 200 and 400 bp. The libraries contained internal 6-nucleotide barcodes that were used for demultiplexing. Libraries were sequenced on an Illumina MiSeq with 2x220 or 2x250 nucleotide paired-end reads. As for the original processing: FLASH 1.2.11 was used to merge paired reads, and BWA-MEM then aligned the reads to the GRCh37 human genome before TRA and TRB reads were extracted. V and J assignment used an IMGT-derived reference of cassette sequences and CDR3 motifs that included pseudogenes. Reads were translated in three frames, and productive CDR3s were defined as those with a C...FGXG motif and no stop codons. Clonotypes were defined as unique combinations of V-J cassette pair and CDR3 amino acid sequence. Hamming distance filtering was applied to reads, with thresholds set by the sequence error rate of each sample in mapped regions. TCRdb reprocessing: public reads trimmed at Q25 with fastp, clones called with MiXCR, in-frame beta chains kept. CDR3 protein duplicates are merged, each entry listing the most common genes and DNA. TCRdb's processing, not the authors', yielded these V and J calls. The sample table holds about 140,000 distinct CDR3 sequences, of which roughly two fifths were seen once. The ten largest clones add up to about a fifth of the sample.

Sequencing was carried out using glioma tissue, nonneoplastic brain tissue, or PBMCs (not recorded which). The V and J segments used are TRBV2 and TRBJ2-7; confidence is insufficient to name the D gene. The sequence came from a human donor with low-grade glioma or glioblastoma, undergoing nonglioma brain surgery, or in good health (not recorded which). The CDR3: CASSVGGSYEQYF. The DNA sequence follows: TGTGCCAGCAGTGTAGGTGGTTCCTACGAGCAGTACTTC.